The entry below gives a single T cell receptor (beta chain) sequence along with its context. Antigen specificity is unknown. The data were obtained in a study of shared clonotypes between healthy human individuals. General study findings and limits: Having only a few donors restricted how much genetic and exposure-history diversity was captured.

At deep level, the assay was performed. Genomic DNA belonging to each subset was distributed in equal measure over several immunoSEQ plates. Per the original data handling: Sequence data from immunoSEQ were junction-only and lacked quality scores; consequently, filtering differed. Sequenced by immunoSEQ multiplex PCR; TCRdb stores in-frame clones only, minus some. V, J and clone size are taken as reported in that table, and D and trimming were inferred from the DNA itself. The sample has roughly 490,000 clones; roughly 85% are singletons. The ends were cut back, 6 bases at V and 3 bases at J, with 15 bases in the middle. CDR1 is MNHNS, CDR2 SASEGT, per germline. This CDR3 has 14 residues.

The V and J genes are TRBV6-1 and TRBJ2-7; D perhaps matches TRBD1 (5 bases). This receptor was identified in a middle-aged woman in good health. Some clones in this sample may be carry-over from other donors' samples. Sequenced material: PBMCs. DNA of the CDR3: TGTGCCAGCAGCCTAGGAACGACAGACTACGAGCAGTACTTC. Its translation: CASSLGTTDYEQYF.